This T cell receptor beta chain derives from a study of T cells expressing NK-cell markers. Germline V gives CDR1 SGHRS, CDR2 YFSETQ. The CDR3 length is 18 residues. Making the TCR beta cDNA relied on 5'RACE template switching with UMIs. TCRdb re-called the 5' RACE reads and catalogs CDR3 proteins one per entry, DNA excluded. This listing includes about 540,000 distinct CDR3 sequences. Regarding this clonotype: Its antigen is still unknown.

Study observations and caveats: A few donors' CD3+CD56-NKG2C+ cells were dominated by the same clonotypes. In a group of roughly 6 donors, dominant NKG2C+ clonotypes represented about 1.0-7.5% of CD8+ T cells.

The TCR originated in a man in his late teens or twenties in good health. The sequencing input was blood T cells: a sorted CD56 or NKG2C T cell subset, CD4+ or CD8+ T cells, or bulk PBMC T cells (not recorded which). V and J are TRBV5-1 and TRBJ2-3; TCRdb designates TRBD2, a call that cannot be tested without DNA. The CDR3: CASSQPGLAGGPPDTQYF. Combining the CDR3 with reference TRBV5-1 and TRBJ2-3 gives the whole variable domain KAGVTQTPRYLIKTRGQQVTLSCSPISGHRSVSWYQQTPGQGLQFLFEYFSETQRNKGNFPGRFSGRQFSNSRSEMNVSTLELGDSALYLCASSQPGLAGGPPDTQYFGPGTRLTVL.